The 18 T cell receptor beta chains presented below share a single source sample, sequenced in a study of T cell responses to AZD1222 COVID-19 vaccine. The method was immunoSEQ multiplex PCR; TCRdb's version includes in-frame clones alone and lacks a portion of them. Among some 120,000 clones listed, approximately 85% were seen once. The sample in question was peripheral blood, obtained on day 0 of MenACWY control vaccination. These TCRs come from an adult in good health.

J is TRBJ2-7 and V is TRBV27; D is unresolved. Germline loops: CDR1 MNHEY, CDR2 SMNVEV (reference sequence). V was trimmed by 6 bases and J by 2 bases, leaving 17 bases between them. This CDR3 has 15 residues. The CDR3 region is CASRSRSVIPYEQYF. For the CDR3, the DNA is TGTGCCAGCAGGTCCCGATCAGTCATACCCTACGAGCAGTACTTC.

The chain carries TRBV2 and TRBJ2-5, with D unresolved. Trimming pared 7 bases from V and 5 bases from J, leaving 14 bases between. From germline, CDR1 is SNHLY and CDR2 FYNNEI. CDR3 length: 13 residues. CDR3 DNA: TGTGCCAGCACCCCCGGCACCGTGGAGACCCAGTACTTC. Amino acid sequence: CASTPGTVETQYF. Full variable domain (rest looked up from reference TRBV2 and TRBJ2-5): EPEVTQTPSHQVTQMGQEVILRCVPISNHLYFYWYRQILGQKVEFLVSFYNNEISEKSEIFDDQFSVERPDGSNFTLKIRSTKLEDSAMYFCASTPGTVETQYFGPGTRLLVL.

This chain uses TRBV29-1 with TRBJ1-2; D possibly corresponds to TRBD1 (6 bases). V was shortened by 4 bases and J by 3 bases, with 18 bases between the two germline ends. Germline V gene data show CDR1 as SQVTM and CDR2 as ANQGSEA. The CDR3 totals 15 residues. CDR3 sequence: CSVAGGGRTDYGYTF. The DNA for the CDR3 is TGCAGCGTTGCGGGGGGAGGACGGACAGACTATGGCTACACCTTC.

This rearrangement joins TRBV11-1 to TRBJ1-1; no reliable D call. From germline, CDR1 is SGHAT and CDR2 FQDESV (reference sequence). This CDR3 contains 14 residues. V was shortened by 5 bases and J by 1 base, with 11 bases between the two germline ends. CDR3 in amino acids: CASSRRAGNTEAFF. CDR3 nucleotides: TGTGCCAGCAGCCGCCGTGCAGGGAACACTGAAGCTTTCTTT.

The chain carries TRBV6-5 and TRBJ1-4, with D uncertain. The ends were cut back, 8 bases at V and 2 bases at J, with 15 bases in the middle. The CDR3 contains 15 residues. The germline V gene has CDR1 MNHEY and CDR2 SVGAGI. In DNA, the CDR3 is TGTGCCAGCGGCATTCGGTGGGTCACTAATGAAAAACTGTTTTTT. Translation: CASGIRWVTNEKLFF.

The V call is TRBV27, the J call TRBJ2-3, with 8 bases lining up with TRBD1. V was clipped by 8 bases and J by 5 bases; unmatched bases: 9. The CDR3 is 14 amino acids. CDR1 and CDR2 from the germline V gene are MNHEY and SMNVEV (reference sequence). The CDR3 loop is CASCDRGRGDTQYF. The CDR3 nucleotides are TGTGCCAGCTGTGACAGGGGTCGAGGAGATACGCAGTATTTT.

This rearrangement joins TRBV6-5 to TRBJ2-1; possible D gene TRBD1, 6 bases. The CDR3 extends over 15 amino acids. The germline V and J ends were trimmed by 8 bases and 4 bases, with 18 bases remaining between them. CDR1 MNHEY and CDR2 SVGAGI come from the germline V gene. The CDR3 region is CASPSPGTRYNEQFF. CDR3 nucleotides: TGTGCCAGCCCTTCTCCCGGGACAAGATACAATGAGCAGTTCTTC.

This clone was recorded once. The chain carries TRBV19 and TRBJ2-2, with D uncertain. Germline lookup yields CDR1 LNHDA and CDR2 SQIVND (reference sequence). The CDR3 length is 15 residues. Trimming removed 3 bases from V and 0 bases from J, with 8 bases in between. The CDR3 DNA reads TGTGCCAGTAGTATCTGGGGTCCGAACACCGGGGAGCTGTTTTTT. Translation gives CASSIWGPNTGELFF.

This clone was recorded a few times. The sample has other DNA sequences that encode this CDR3 too. The rearrangement links TRBV5-1 to TRBJ1-3; no clear D gene. Germline values: CDR1 SGHRS, CDR2 YFSETQ. This CDR3 contains 14 residues. The ends were cut back, 0 bases at V and 0 bases at J, with 4 bases in the middle. CDR3 sequence: CASSLGASGNTIYF. DNA for the CDR3: TGCGCCAGCAGCTTGGGAGCCTCTGGAAACACCATATATTTT. Full variable domain (rest looked up from reference TRBV5-1 and TRBJ1-3): KAGVTQTPRYLIKTRGQQVTLSCSPISGHRSVSWYQQTPGQGLQFLFEYFSETQRNKGNFPGRFSGRQFSNSRSEMNVSTLELGDSALYLCASSLGASGNTIYFGEGSWLTVV.

This chain joins TRBV2 and TRBJ1-3; maybe TRBD1 (5 bases). V shed 9 bases and J shed 0 bases, with 9 bases lying between them. The germline V gene encodes CDR1 SNHLY and CDR2 FYNNEI. This CDR3 is 13 amino acids long. CDR3 DNA: TGTGCCAGGGGACGGAGCTCTGGAAACACCATATATTTT. Its translation is CARGRSSGNTIYF.

This chain connects TRBV15 to TRBJ1-1, with D unclear. V was pared by 0 bases and J by 1 base, with 9 bases between. Germline V gives CDR1 LNHNV, CDR2 YYDKDF (reference sequence). The CDR3 runs to 15 residues. For the CDR3, the DNA is TGTGCCACCAGCAGAGATAGAAACCCGAACACTGAAGCTTTCTTT. It specifies CATSRDRNPNTEAFF.

This chain connects TRBV12-3 or TRBV12-4 to TRBJ2-7; D not resolved. Between the trimmed V and J ends, which lost 4 bases and 9 bases, there was a span of 13 bases. There are 12 residues in the CDR3. CDR3 DNA sequence: TGTGCCAGCAGTTCGGACCCTACATGGCAGTACTTC. The encoded protein is CASSSDPTWQYF.

CDR3 in amino acids: CASSGVGVEYF. The CDR3 nucleotides are TGTGCCAGCAGTGGGGTGGGGGTTGAGTACTTC. The rearrangement joins TRBV12-3 or TRBV12-4 to TRBJ2-7; D is tentatively TRBD1 or TRBD2 (5 bases each). The CDR3 is 11 residues long. The germline V and J ends were trimmed by 5 bases and 11 bases, with 13 bases remaining between them.

The rearrangement uses TRBV11-2 and TRBJ2-3; D call uncertain. V lost 2 bases and J lost 0, with 12 bases in between. This CDR3 region has 16 residues. The V gene's germline CDR1 is SGHAT and CDR2 FQNNGV. The CDR3 sequence: CASSLRAGVSTDTQYF. For the CDR3, the DNA is TGTGCCAGCAGCTTACGGGCAGGAGTGAGCACAGATACGCAGTATTTT.

V gene TRBV7-2 combines with J gene TRBJ2-5; 9 nucleotides align to TRBD2. Looked up from germline, CDR1 is SGHTA and CDR2 is FQGNSA. V trimming: 5 bases; J trimming: 6 bases; junction bases outside the gene matches: 7. This CDR3 has 14 amino acids. The CDR3 DNA follows: TGTGCCAGCAGCCCCGATAGCGGGGGAAAGACCCAGTACTTC. Protein product: CASSPDSGGKTQYF.

The chain is built from TRBV7-8 and TRBJ1-1, with 7 bases fitting TRBD1. The CDR3 totals 17 residues. Trimming took 7 bases from V and 1 from J; bases not matched to a gene: 15. Germline-derived CDR1 and CDR2 are SGHVS and FQNEAQ. CDR3 DNA sequence: TGTGCCAGCAACCGGGGACAGCGAACCGAGGCGAACACTGAAGCTTTCTTT. Residues: CASNRGQRTEANTEAFF.

This rearrangement joins TRBV19 to TRBJ1-3; D possibly corresponds to TRBD1 (6 bases). There are 14 residues in the CDR3. Germline V lookup: CDR1 LNHDA, CDR2 SQIVND (reference sequence). V was shortened by 2 bases and J by 2 bases, with 7 bases between the two germline ends. CDR3 DNA sequence: TGTGCCAGTAGTATAACAGGGACTGGAAACACCATATATTTT. Its protein product is CASSITGTGNTIYF.

This chain uses TRBV7-9 with TRBJ2-5; D is tentatively TRBD1 or TRBD2 (5 bases each). The CDR3 is 13 residues long. Between the trimmed V and J ends, which lost 3 bases and 5 bases, there was a span of 10 bases. Germline V CDR1 and CDR2: SEHNR, FQNEAQ (reference sequence). The CDR3 coding sequence is TGTGCCAGCAGCTTGGGACCGGTTGAGACCCAGTACTTC. It specifies CASSLGPVETQYF.